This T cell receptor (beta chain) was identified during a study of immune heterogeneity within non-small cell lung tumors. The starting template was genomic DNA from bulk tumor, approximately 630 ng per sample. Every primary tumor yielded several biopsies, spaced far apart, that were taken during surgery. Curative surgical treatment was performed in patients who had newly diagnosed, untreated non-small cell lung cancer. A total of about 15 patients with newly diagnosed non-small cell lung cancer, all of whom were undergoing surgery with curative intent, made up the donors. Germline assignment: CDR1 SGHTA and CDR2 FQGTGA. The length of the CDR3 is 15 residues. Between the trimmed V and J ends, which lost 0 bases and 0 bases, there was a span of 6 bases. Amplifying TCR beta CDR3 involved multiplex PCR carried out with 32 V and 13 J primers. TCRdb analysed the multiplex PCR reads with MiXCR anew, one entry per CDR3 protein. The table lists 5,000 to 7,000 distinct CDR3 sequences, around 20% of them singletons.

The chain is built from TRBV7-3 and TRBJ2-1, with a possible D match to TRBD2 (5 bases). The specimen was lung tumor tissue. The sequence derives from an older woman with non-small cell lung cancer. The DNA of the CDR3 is TGTGCCAGCAGCTTAACAGCGGACTCCTACAATGAGCAGTTCTTC. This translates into CASSLTADSYNEQFF.